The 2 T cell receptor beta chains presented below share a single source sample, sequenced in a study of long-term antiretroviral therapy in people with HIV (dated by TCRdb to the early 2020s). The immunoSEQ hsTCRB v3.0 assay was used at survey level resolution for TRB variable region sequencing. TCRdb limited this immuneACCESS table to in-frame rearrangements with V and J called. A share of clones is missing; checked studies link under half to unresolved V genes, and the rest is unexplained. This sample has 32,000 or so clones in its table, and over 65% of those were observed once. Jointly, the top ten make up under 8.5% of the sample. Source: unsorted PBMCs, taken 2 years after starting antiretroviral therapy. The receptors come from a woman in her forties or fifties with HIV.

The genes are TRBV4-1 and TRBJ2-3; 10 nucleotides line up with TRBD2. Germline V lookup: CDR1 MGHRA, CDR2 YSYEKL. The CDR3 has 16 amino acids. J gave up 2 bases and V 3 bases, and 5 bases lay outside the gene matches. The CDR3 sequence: CASSQIAGGNTDTQYF. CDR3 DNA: TGCGCCAGCAGCCAGATAGCGGGGGGAAACACAGATACGCAGTATTTT.

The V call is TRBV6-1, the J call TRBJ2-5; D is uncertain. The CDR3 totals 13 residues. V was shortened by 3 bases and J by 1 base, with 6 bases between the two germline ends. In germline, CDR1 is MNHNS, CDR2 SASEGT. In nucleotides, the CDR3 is TGTGCCAGCAGTGAGTATCTCCAAGAGACCCAGTACTTC. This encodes CASSEYLQETQYF.